The entry below gives a single T cell receptor (beta chain) sequence along with its context. The CDR3 runs to 14 residues. Germline CDR1 and CDR2: SQVTM and ANQGSEA. The V and J ends lost 6 bases and 0 bases, in that order; junction bases with no gene match: 4. Under the authors' procedure: Amplification of reference gene primers provided the estimated nucleated cell counts. Some clones are missing from TCRdb's copy, which holds only in-frame ones; the method was immunoSEQ multiplex PCR. V and J calls and clone size come straight from that table; D and trimming were deduced from the DNA. Among over 120,000 clones listed, 75% to 90% were seen once. The data derive from a study of blood T cell repertoires in COVID-19. At the level of the study: The United States, Italy and Spain were the sources of the acute and convalescent COVID-19 samples. PBMCs, B-cell-depleted T cells, or T cells provided the cDNA or gDNA that made up the material.

The chain employs TRBV29-1 and TRBJ1-4, with 7 bases matching TRBD1. The sequencing input was peripheral blood. This TCR derives from a human donor in a cohort sampled during active COVID-19. The CDR3 is CSVAGGSTNEKLFF. CDR3 coding DNA: TGCAGCGTGGCAGGGGGTTCAACTAATGAAAAACTGTTTTTT.